This T cell receptor beta chain was retrieved from a study of blood T cell repertoires in COVID-19 (dated by TCRdb to the early 2020s). Background for the entire study: Samples from collaborators originated in the United States, Italy and Spain and spanned both the acute and convalescent phases of COVID-19. Subjects who had been exposed to COVID-19, were actively infected with it, or had recovered from it provided the deeply sampled blood TCRbeta repertoires that made up the dataset. The prospective study material was composed of cDNA or gDNA derived from T cells, B-cell-depleted T cells, or PBMCs. Sample metadata almost always included a de-identified subject ID, COVID-19 status, age in years and sex. HLA class I and class II types, where available, came from metadata supplied by the sample provider rather than from assay-based typing. The samples were drawn from two sources: the first 160 participants of the ongoing ImmuneRACE study, and fewer than 1,500 subjects contributed by 6 global collaborators. The repertoires were made available in a free public database intended to serve as a resource for research on the immune response to SARS-CoV-2.

Clipping removes 3 bases from V and 8 bases from J, with 7 as the unmatched junction base count. The CDR3 holds 15 amino acids from the cysteine to the phenylalanine. Just CDR3 DNA is preserved here, 45 bases in frame from base 1. Sequences MDHEN (CDR1) and SYDVKM (CDR2) are obtained from the germline V gene. Collaborating institutions collected whole blood in K2EDTA tubes following their own protocols. For TCRbeta analysis, collaborators shipped samples in one of three forms: frozen whole blood, isolated PBMCs, or DNA extracted from either of those sample types. The immunoSEQ Assay, a bias-controlled multiplex PCR, was used to amplify TCRbeta CDR3 regions from genomic DNA. Processing in the source paper ran as follows. The number of nucleated cells in each sample was estimated by amplification of reference gene primers within the assay. To quantify the absolute abundance of each unique TCRbeta CDR3 rearrangement, sequence reads were collapsed and filtered. For each sample, productive Simpson clonality was calculated as the square root of Simpson's diversity index over productive rearrangements. The table was pulled from immuneACCESS by TCRdb, which kept in-frame rearrangements only. Such tables lose some clones; where checked, under half of the loss comes from unresolved V genes, and the rest has no known cause. That table is the source of V, J and clone size, and D and trimming were worked out from the DNA. Within this sample are approximately 98,000 clones, with approximately 85% of them counted one time only. Of the sample, 2% to 2.5% falls within the top ten clones.

Of note for this clone: Which antigen it targets is not known. Nothing much larger sits one base from this clone, and base qualities are not available.

Points the paper makes about the study in general: The amount of clinical and demographic metadata varied by source and participant and was provided uncurated.

The clonotype comes from a human donor in a cohort sampled during active COVID-19. The chain employs TRBV28 and TRBJ1-3; 10 bases in the junction line up with TRBD1. Sequenced input: peripheral blood. Read as DNA, the sequence is TGTGCCAGCAGTTTTACCTTTGGGACAGGGGACACCATATATTTT. Translated, it reads CASSFTFGTGDTIYF.